Included here is one T cell receptor (beta chain) sequence, with context. This record comes from a study of tumor T cells in aggressive B-cell lymphoma. The data were produced by immunoSEQ multiplex PCR, yet TCRdb's version contains in-frame clones alone and is incomplete. The sample records under 4,500 clones, 86% being singletons. Sequenced sample: tumor tissue. This TCR was sampled from an adult with diffuse large B cell lymphoma.

The CDR3 coding sequence is TGTGCCAGCAGCCCCTACGGGAGCGGGGGCGGATCCGAGCAGTACTTC. Its translation is CASSPYGSGGGSEQYF. The V and J genes are TRBV9 and TRBJ2-5, with TRBD2 matching 8 bases. The DNA end is a closer match to TRBJ2-7, so the J assignment may be wrong. The CDR3 runs to 16 residues. Germline lookup yields CDR1 SGDLS and CDR2 YYNGEE.